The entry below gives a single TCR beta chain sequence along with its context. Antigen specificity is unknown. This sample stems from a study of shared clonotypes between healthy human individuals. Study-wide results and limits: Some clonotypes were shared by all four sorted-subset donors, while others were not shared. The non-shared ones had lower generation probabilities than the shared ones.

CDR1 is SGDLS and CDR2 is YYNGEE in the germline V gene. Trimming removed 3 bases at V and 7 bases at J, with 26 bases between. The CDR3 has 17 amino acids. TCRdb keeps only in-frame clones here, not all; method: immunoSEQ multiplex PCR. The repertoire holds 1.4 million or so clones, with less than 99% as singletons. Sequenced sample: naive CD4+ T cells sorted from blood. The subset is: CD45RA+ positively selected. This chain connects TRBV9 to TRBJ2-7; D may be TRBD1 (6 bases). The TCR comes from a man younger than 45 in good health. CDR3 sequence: CASSAHGTLGPTGEQYF. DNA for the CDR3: TGTGCCAGCAGCGCCCACGGGACACTGGGACCTACGGGTGAGCAGTACTTC.